This TCR beta chain was found in a study of cytomegalovirus exposure and HLA in healthy donors. Study overall: The 100 million to 120 million unique TCR beta sequences, from about 190 million T cells, were found by an earlier analysis. Of the donors genotyped, several hundred in all, 75% to 85% fell in the Caucasian-associated ancestry cluster.

The CDR3 has 12 residues. V lost 1 base and J lost 4, with 6 bases in between. In germline, CDR1 is SGDLS, CDR2 YYNGEE. Primers included in the PCR were 60 Vbeta and 13 Jbeta primers. Generated by immunoSEQ multiplex PCR, the TCRdb table keeps only in-frame clones and is missing some. The table shows 150,000 to 200,000 clones, with over 65% occurring only once. A word on this clone: Its antigen is still unknown.

General study findings and limits: The study listed some 160 cytomegalovirus-associated TCR beta chains.

The V and J genes are TRBV9 and TRBJ2-7; D remains ambiguous. Sequencing used PBMCs. This receptor was taken from a man aged 40-49 years in good health and CMV-seropositive. The CDR3 region has the DNA TGTGCCAGCAGCGTATGGCCTTACGAGCAGTACTTC. It codes for CASSVWPYEQYF.